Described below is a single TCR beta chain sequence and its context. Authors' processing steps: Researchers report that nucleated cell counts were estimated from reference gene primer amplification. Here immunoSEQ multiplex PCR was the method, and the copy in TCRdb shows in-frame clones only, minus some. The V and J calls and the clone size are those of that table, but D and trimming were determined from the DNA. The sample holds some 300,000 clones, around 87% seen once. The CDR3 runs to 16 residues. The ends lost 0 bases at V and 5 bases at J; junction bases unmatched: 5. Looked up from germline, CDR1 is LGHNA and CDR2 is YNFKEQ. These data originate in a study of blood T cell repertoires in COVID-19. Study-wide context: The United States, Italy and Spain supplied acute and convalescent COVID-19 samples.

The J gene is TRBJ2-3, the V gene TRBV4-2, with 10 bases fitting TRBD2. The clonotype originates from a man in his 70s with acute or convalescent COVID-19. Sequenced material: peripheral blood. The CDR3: CASSQDVAGGQDTQYF. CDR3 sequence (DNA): TGTGCCAGCAGCCAAGATGTAGCGGGAGGCCAAGATACGCAGTATTTT.